A single sample gave rise to the 20 T cell receptor beta chains below, sequenced in a study of blood T cells in healthy people across ages. The second PCR ran roughly 6 to 11 cycles with a sample-barcoded 5' primer and J-beta primers. TCRdb processed the 5' RACE reads anew with MiXCR; each CDR3 protein has one entry. The sample shows 800,000 to 950,000 distinct CDR3 sequences, just under 30% of them seen only once. The data also belong to a second study, concerning T cells of mothers and their children.

Material for sequencing was blood. All receptors derive from a woman aged 35 to 49 in good health.

The table lists this clonotype with many counts. The chain employs TRBV5-1 and TRBJ1-6; TRBD1 matches 10 bases. The CDR3 runs to 14 residues. Looked up from germline, CDR1 is SGHRS and CDR2 is YFSETQ. Trimming cost V 3 bases and J 10 bases; bases outside gene matches: 4. The CDR3: CASSYGTGASPLHF. The CDR3, as DNA: TGCGCCAGCAGCTACGGGACAGGGGCATCACCCCTCCACTTT.

The chain joins TRBV25-1 to TRBJ1-2; 8 nucleotides match TRBD1. The CDR3 runs 14 residues. The J segment lost 7 bases and the V segment lost 2 bases, leaving 6 bases of the junction unmatched. CDR1 is MGHDK and CDR2 is SYGVNS in the germline V gene. Written as DNA, the CDR3 is TGTGCCAGCAGTGAACCAGGGGGCTATGGTGGCTACACCTTC. It is translated as CASSEPGGYGGYTF.

Many counts were recorded for this clonotype. This chain connects TRBV4-3 to TRBJ2-7, with D possibly being TRBD2 (5 bases). Germline V gives CDR1 LGHNA, CDR2 YSLEER. CDR3 length equals 13 residues. The ends were cut back, 1 base at V and 6 bases at J, with 10 bases in the middle. The CDR3 is CASSQAPRVEQYF. The CDR3 bases are TGCGCCAGCAGCCAAGCCCCGAGGGTCGAGCAGTACTTC.

This sequence joins TRBV10-3 and TRBJ2-7; D remains ambiguous. Germline V gene lookup returns CDR1 ENHRY and CDR2 SYGVKD. V lost 10 bases and J lost 6, with 13 bases in between. CDR3 length equals 11 residues. The CDR3 loop is CATQERAEQYF. The CDR3 region has the DNA TGTGCCACCCAAGAACGGGCCGAGCAGTACTTC.

V and J are TRBV28 and TRBJ2-7, with TRBD1 as a possible D gene (5 bases). The J call could be wrong; TRBJ2-1 is a better fit for the DNA end. From germline, CDR1 is MDHEN and CDR2 SYDVKM. The CDR3 is 16 amino acids. The CDR3 DNA follows: TGTGCCAGCAGTTTTCCGGTACAGGCTCTTTCCCACGAGCAGTTCTTC. It is translated as CASSFPVQALSHEQFF.

This clonotype was detected a few times. The V and J genes are TRBV24-1 and TRBJ1-5; 7 bases are a match to TRBD1. Unmatched junction bases numbered 7, after V lost 2 bases and J lost 4 bases. Germline loops: CDR1 KGHDR, CDR2 SFDVKD. This CDR3 contains 16 residues. CDR3 nucleotides: TGTGCCACCAGTGATTCCAGGGGGGATCCTAATCAGCCCCAGCATTTT. This gives the protein CATSDSRGDPNQPQHF.

The sample holds a few counts of this clonotype. The rearrangement links TRBV2 to TRBJ2-5; the match to TRBD2 covers 7 bases. Trimming took 8 bases from V and 2 from J; bases not matched to a gene: 11. Germline loops: CDR1 SNHLY, CDR2 FYNNEI. The CDR3 loop spans 15 amino acids. The CDR3 here is CASLERDYLQETQYF. The DNA for the CDR3 is TGTGCCAGCTTGGAGAGGGACTACCTACAAGAGACCCAGTACTTC.

This clonotype has just a few counts. The chain combines TRBV19 with TRBJ2-6, with D tentatively TRBD2 (6 bases). Germline assignment: CDR1 LNHDA and CDR2 SQIVND (reference sequence). The CDR3 contains 20 residues. V was cut by 7 bases and J by 0 bases, with 25 bases left in between. The CDR3 here is CASIGGRRFRMSSGANVLTF. In nucleotides, the CDR3 is TGTGCCAGTATTGGGGGGAGGCGCTTCAGAATGAGCTCTGGGGCCAACGTCCTGACTTTC.

The chain couples TRBV7-3 to TRBJ2-2, with TRBD1 matching 7 bases. This CDR3 has 14 amino acids. The trim removed 5 bases at V and 7 bases at J, leaving 7 bases unmatched. CDR1 is SGHTA, CDR2 FQGTGA, per germline. In DNA, the CDR3 is TGTGCCAGCAGCACCGAACAGGGGAGCGGGGAGCTGTTTTTT. Its protein product is CASSTEQGSGELFF.

This clonotype was counted at least ten times. This chain connects TRBV3-1 to TRBJ2-5; D possibly corresponds to TRBD2 (5 bases). Germline loops: CDR1 LGHDT, CDR2 YNNKEL (reference sequence). Trimming stripped 7 bases from V and 5 bases from J, with 14 bases between. This CDR3 contains 13 residues. The CDR3 loop reads CASNYLSGETQYF. The CDR3 DNA follows: TGTGCCAGCAACTACTTGTCGGGGGAGACCCAGTACTTC.

The chain joins TRBV28 to TRBJ2-3, with D hard to call. The CDR3 loop spans 12 amino acids. Trimming left V 4 bases short and J 7 bases short, with 9 bases between. CDR1 is MDHEN and CDR2 is SYDVKM in the germline V gene. CDR3 sequence reads: CASSSVSNTQYF. CDR3 nucleotides: TGTGCCAGCAGTTCAGTATCAAATACGCAGTATTTT.

J is TRBJ1-1 and V is TRBV28, with D perhaps matching TRBD1 (6 bases). Per germline, CDR1 MDHEN and CDR2 SYDVKM. Deletions cut 5 bases from V and 11 bases from J, with 18 bases between. The length of the CDR3 is 13 residues. CDR3 nucleotides: TGTGCCAGCAGTCCCTACAGGGAACTTGGGGCTTTCTTT. Translating it yields CASSPYRELGAFF.

The table lists this clonotype with a few counts. This sequence joins TRBV21-1 and TRBJ2-3; the D segment call TRBD1 is taken from the table without a DNA check. TRBV21-1 is annotated as a pseudogene. The CDR3 is made up of 15 amino acids. The CDR3 DNA follows: TGTGCCAGCAGCGTGGACTGGGAGTACACAGATACGCAGTATTTT. Translating it yields CASSVDWEYTDTQYF.

V is TRBV9 and J is TRBJ1-1, with a weak D call TRBD1 (5 bases). CDR1 and CDR2 (germline): SGDLS, YYNGEE. V lost 3 bases and J lost 4, with 16 bases in between. This CDR3 is built from 15 residues. The CDR3 region has the DNA TGTGCCAGCAGCGAAAATAACAGGATGAGCACTGAAGCTTTCTTT. Its translation is CASSENNRMSTEAFF.

This clonotype has just a few counts. The chain links TRBV6-6 to TRBJ1-5, with TRBD1 matching 8 bases. V shed 4 bases, J shed 0 bases, and the junction held 8 bases outside the gene matches. CDR3 length equals 17 residues. Germline V gives CDR1 MNHNY, CDR2 SVGAGI (reference sequence). For the CDR3, the DNA is TGTGCCAGCAGTTTCTACAACAGGGGGGCTAGCAATCAGCCCCAGCATTTT. Translation: CASSFYNRGASNQPQHF.

This sequence joins TRBV29-1 and TRBJ1-2; D remains ambiguous. The CDR3 is made up of 13 amino acids. CDR1 SQVTM and CDR2 ANQGSEA come from the germline V gene. V dropped 1 base and J dropped 6 bases, with 12 bases sitting between them. Here the CDR3 DNA reads TGCAGCGTTGAAGTTACCGGTCCTGATGGCTACACCTTC. Protein: CSVEVTGPDGYTF.

This clonotype was seen at least ten times. The chain employs TRBV7-9 and TRBJ2-7, with TRBD2 matching over 10 bases. Losses at the gene ends were 3 bases for V and 2 bases for J; bases not matched to a gene: 4. This CDR3 is 15 amino acids long. Germline loops: CDR1 SEHNR, CDR2 FQNEAQ (reference sequence). The CDR3 spells CASSLLTSGTYEQYF. In nucleotides, the CDR3 is TGTGCCAGCAGCTTGTTAACTAGCGGGACCTACGAGCAGTACTTC.

J is TRBJ2-3 and V is TRBV11-3, with D possibly matching TRBD2 (6 bases). The CDR3 length is 12 residues. The V end was cut by 6 bases, the J end by 7 bases, with 11 bases between. The germline V gene has CDR1 SGHNT and CDR2 YENEEA. CDR3 coding DNA: TGTGCCAGCAGGGGGACTTCAAATACGCAGTATTTT. This translates into CASRGTSNTQYF.

V usage is TRBV6-1 and J usage is TRBJ1-1; D remains unclear. Deletions cut 5 bases from V and 10 bases from J, with 14 bases between. Per germline, CDR1 MNHNS and CDR2 SASEGT. This CDR3 has 12 amino acids. The CDR3 reads CASSSSRLGAFF. As DNA, the CDR3 is TGTGCCAGCAGTAGCAGCCGACTTGGAGCTTTCTTT.

This clonotype has only a few counts. The V call is TRBV5-1, the J call TRBJ2-1; 12 bases align to TRBD2. Germline V lookup: CDR1 SGHRS, CDR2 YFSETQ. The V gene end was trimmed by 4 bases and the J gene end by 5 bases; junction bases not matched to a gene: 4. CDR3 length: 15 amino acids. The CDR3 protein is CASSRLAGADNEQFF. The CDR3 DNA reads TGCGCCAGCAGCAGACTAGCGGGGGCGGACAATGAGCAGTTCTTC.